This TCR beta chain was sequenced during a study of T cells expressing NK-cell markers. TCRdb reworked the 5' RACE reads into one entry per CDR3 protein, no DNA. The sample has some 300,000 distinct CDR3 sequences. The sequence was collected from a man between 18 and 35 years old in good health. The sample consisted of blood T cells: a sorted CD56 or NKG2C T cell subset, CD4+ or CD8+ T cells, or bulk PBMC T cells (not recorded which).

This CDR3 reads CASREAGTYNEQFF. The V call is TRBV6-1, the J call TRBJ2-1. The CDR3 totals 14 residues. Germline CDR1 is MNHNS and CDR2 is SASEGT.